The entry that follows covers one TCR beta chain sequence. Its antigen is currently unknown. The data originate from a study of T cell responses to AZD1222 COVID-19 vaccine. Notes on the study in general: Only six AZD1222 recipients tested seropositive at baseline. Regions left unmutated in variants are reportedly the target of nearly half of spike-specific TCRs. After two AZD1222 doses, spike-specific TCR breadth and depth rose versus day 0. It was only after the peak T cell response that any repertoires were sampled.

Some clones are missing from TCRdb's copy, which holds only in-frame ones; the method was immunoSEQ multiplex PCR. The table shows around 180,000 clones, with 80% to 90% occurring only once. The germline V gene encodes CDR1 GTSNPN and CDR2 SVGIG (reference sequence). The CDR3 is made up of 13 amino acids. This specimen was peripheral blood, taken on day 0 of AZD1222 vaccination. This chain joins TRBV30 and TRBJ1-4; the match to TRBD1 covers 12 bases. The sequence was collected from an adult in good health. This CDR3 reads CALRDRGLEKLFF. The CDR3 DNA is TGTGCGCTTAGGGACAGGGGGCTGGAAAAACTGTTTTTT.